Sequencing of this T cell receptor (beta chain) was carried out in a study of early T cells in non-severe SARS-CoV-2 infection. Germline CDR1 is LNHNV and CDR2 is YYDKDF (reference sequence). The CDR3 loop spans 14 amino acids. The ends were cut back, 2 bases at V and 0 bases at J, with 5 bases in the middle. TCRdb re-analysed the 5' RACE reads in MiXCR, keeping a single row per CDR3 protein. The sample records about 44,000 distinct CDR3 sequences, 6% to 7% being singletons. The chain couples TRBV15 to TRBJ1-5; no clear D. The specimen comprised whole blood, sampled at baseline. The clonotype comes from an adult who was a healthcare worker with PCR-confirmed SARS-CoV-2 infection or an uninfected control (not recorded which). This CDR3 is CATSRRDSNQPQHF. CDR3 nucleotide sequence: TGTGCCACCAGCAGACGGGATAGCAATCAGCCCCAGCATTTT. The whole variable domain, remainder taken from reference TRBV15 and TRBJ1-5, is DAMVIQNPRYQVTQFGKPVTLSCSQTLNHNVMYWYQQKSSQAPKLLFHYYDKDFNNEADTPDNFQSRRPNTSFCFLDIRSPGLGDTAMYLCATSRRDSNQPQHFGDGTRLSIL.